This TCR beta chain was recovered during a study of CD8 T cells in Susac syndrome. Notes on this clonotype: Its specificity is not known.

Trimming at V came to 7 bases and at J to 6 bases, leaving 9 bases not matched to a gene. Germline CDR1 SQVTM, CDR2 ANQGSEA. The CDR3 is made up of 13 amino acids. TEMRA cells were FACS-enriched, and CD8+ and CD4+ T cells were isolated negatively. Study outcomes and limitations: It was in TEMRA cells and active patients that Susac CD8+ clonal expansion peaked.

Reverse transcription of about 0.45 to 1 ug RNA was performed with random hexamers. MiXCR, applied by TCRdb to the immunoSEQ multiplex PCR reads, yields one record per CDR3 protein. The sample consists of around 53,000 distinct CDR3 sequences, 85% to 95% of them appearing once. This sequence originates from a human donor with Susac syndrome. The chain combines TRBV29-1 with TRBJ2-7; 10 bases are shared with TRBD2. Sequences were obtained from CD8+ T cells from PBMCs. CDR3 in amino acids: CSAHSGGNGEQYF. The CDR3 nucleotides are TGCAGCGCCCATAGCGGGGGGAATGGCGAGCAGTACTTC.